The rows below give T cell receptor beta chains drawn from one sample of a study of cytomegalovirus exposure and HLA in healthy donors. Profiled with immunoSEQ multiplex PCR; TCRdb holds only in-frame clones, not every one. This table has about 85,000 clones, 77% appearing once. The specimen was PBMCs. Receptor source: a boy under 18 in good health and CMV-seronegative. Each CDR3 is given without its conserved first and last residue.

J,V,CDR3
TRBJ2-1,TRBV5-6,ASSLVGSYNEQF
TRBJ1-2,TRBV18,ASSPPGTPYGYT
TRBJ2-7,TRBV29-1,SVGYGSYEQY
TRBJ1-5,TRBV4-1,ASSQRTGIVNQPQH
TRBJ1-1,TRBV27,ASSLGGNTYEAF
TRBJ2-7,TRBV6-5,ASSYRTVSYEQY
TRBJ1-3,TRBV30,AWNAHSTSGNTIY
TRBJ2-1,TRBV5-6,ASSLRDRGPGGEQF
TRBJ2-7,TRBV28,ASSLPSTTGYEQY
TRBJ2-3,TRBV7-2,ASSPQAGYTDTQY
TRBJ2-7,TRBV7-8,ASSPLPGGSEQY
TRBJ1-1,TRBV4-3,ASSQFHRGTTEAF
TRBJ2-3,TRBV2,ASKLRDRVTDTQY
TRBJ1-5,TRBV5-8,ASSLIYRADQPQH
TRBJ1-4,TRBV28,ASSLGQKYGKLF
TRBJ2-3,TRBV28,ASNMVPNTDTQY
TRBJ1-1,TRBV29-1,SVGRQLNTEAF
TRBJ2-5,TRBV28,ASSTTVRETQY
TRBJ2-3,TRBV13,ASSSPTTDSTDTQY
TRBJ2-7,TRBV29-1,SVGEVGEQY
TRBJ1-1,TRBV7-9,ANTWTGMNTEAF
TRBJ1-1,TRBV9,ASSTNRVSEAF
TRBJ1-5,TRBV30,AWSVGENQPQH
TRBJ2-7,TRBV7-3,ASSTGTGEQY
TRBJ2-3,TRBV29-1,SALDIERDGADTQY
TRBJ1-4,TRBV6-1,ASSEAQFPKLF
TRBJ1-1,TRBV19,ASSYGRRTEAF
TRBJ2-7,TRBV14,ASSPLATSSYEQY
TRBJ1-1,TRBV4-3,ASSQDRWPNTEAF
TRBJ1-2,TRBV27,ASSQSGPNYGYT
TRBJ2-5,TRBV2,ASSVLFKETQY
TRBJ1-1,TRBV6-5,ASRLTSGGSTEAF
TRBJ2-7,TRBV6-5,ASTGTNEQY
TRBJ1-5,TRBV6-1,ASSEETWAGRQPQH
TRBJ1-1,TRBV19,ASSQVGEAF
TRBJ2-5,TRBV25-1,ASSDPGQVGETQY
TRBJ1-1,TRBV4-1,ASSRTGGDTEAF
TRBJ1-5,TRBV5-6,ASSLGGSNQPQH
TRBJ2-7,TRBV10-3,AISESGGLSYEQY
TRBJ2-7,TRBV5-8,ASSLLPGNEQY
TRBJ1-1,TRBV5-1,ASSSMDRGWAF
TRBJ2-5,TRBV29-1,SVGGTETQY
TRBJ1-5,TRBV7-9,ASSQDFNQPQH
TRBJ1-1,TRBV23-1,ASSRGNRTEAF
TRBJ1-4,TRBV9,ASSVYGGDEKLF
TRBJ2-2,TRBV6-1,ASSERSPGELF
TRBJ2-7,TRBV28,ASSPDSGLAGRDEQY
TRBJ1-1,TRBV29-1,SALGLQGGAF
NA,TRBV6-5,ASSYSGGYIYEQY
TRBJ1-1,TRBV5-8,ASSLVTGGALNTEAF
TRBJ1-1,TRBV6-1,ASSDSTGHTEAF
NA,TRBV7-8,ASSPTWDRVSHEQY
TRBJ1-1,TRBV11-2,ASSFAGAKATEAF
TRBJ2-7,TRBV9,ASSKETTGSYEQY